These 17 T cell receptor beta chains share one sample of origin, sequenced in a study of blood T cells in healthy people across ages. Using a J-beta primer mix together with a sample-barcoded 5' primer, a second PCR was run for roughly 6 to 11 cycles. TCRdb itself ran the 5' RACE reads through MiXCR, one entry per CDR3 protein. Of about 1.1 million distinct CDR3 sequences detected, more than 30% appear once; the ten largest clones hold 13%. Sequencing was carried out using blood. All receptors derive from a man aged 18-30 years in good health.

This clonotype has only a few counts. The chain couples TRBV7-2 to TRBJ2-3, with D maybe TRBD2 (6 bases). CDR1 and CDR2 from the germline V gene are SGHTA and FQGNSA. This CDR3 has 14 amino acids. V lost 3 bases, J lost 4 bases, and 11 bases lay in between. The CDR3 coding sequence is TGTGCCAGCAGCTTCGGACTAACAGCAGATACGCAGTATTTT. This codes for CASSFGLTADTQYF. Combining the CDR3 with reference TRBV7-2 and TRBJ2-3 gives the whole variable domain GAGVSQSPSNKVTEKGKDVELRCDPISGHTALYWYRQSLGQGLEFLIYFQGNSAPDKSGLPSDRFSAERTGGSVSTLTIQRTQQEDSAVYLCASSFGLTADTQYFGPGTRLTVL.

The table lists this clonotype with a few counts. V gene TRBV5-1 combines with J gene TRBJ1-1, with D tentatively TRBD1 (5 bases). Per the germline V gene, CDR1 is SGHRS and CDR2 is YFSETQ. The CDR3 sequence is 11 residues long. The CDR3 loop is CEGLLNTEAFF. DNA of the CDR3: TGCGAGGGACTTTTGAACACTGAAGCTTTCTTT.

The chain combines TRBV6-2 or TRBV6-3 with TRBJ2-2, with 7 bases aligning to TRBD1. The CDR3 extends over 12 amino acids. Germline V gene sequence: CDR1 MNHEY, CDR2 SVGEGT. V gave up 10 bases and J gave up 7 bases; unmatched junction bases: 6. This CDR3 reads CATEQGSGELFF. The CDR3 bases are TGTGCCACCGAACAGGGGAGCGGGGAGCTGTTTTTT.

This clonotype was counted between two and nine times. The chain carries TRBV20-1 and TRBJ1-2; TRBD1 aligns across 7 bases. CDR1 is DFQATT and CDR2 is SNEGSKA in the germline V gene (reference sequence). The CDR3 consists of 11 residues. V dropped 7 bases and J dropped 6; count of bases not matched to a gene: 5. The CDR3 is CSGLTGNGYTF. The CDR3 DNA follows: TGCAGTGGTCTGACAGGGAATGGCTACACCTTC.

V gene TRBV4-1 combines with J gene TRBJ1-2; possible D gene TRBD1, 5 bases. V lost 4 bases, J lost 8 bases, and 17 bases lay in between. CDR3 length: 14 residues. CDR1 is MGHRA, CDR2 YSYEKL, per germline. Here the CDR3 DNA reads TGCGCCAGCAGCCCCCGAAGGGGACTCGACGGCTACACCTTC. It yields the protein CASSPRRGLDGYTF.

As DNA, the CDR3 is TGCGCCAGCAGCTACATCGGCCGGCGGACCGAAGCTTTCTTT. As protein: CASSYIGRRTEAFF. The chain couples TRBV4-1 to TRBJ1-1; D call uncertain. V lost 5 bases to trimming and J lost 8 bases, with 18 bases between them. The CDR3 has 14 residues. In germline, CDR1 is MGHRA, CDR2 YSYEKL.

Details on this clonotype: Compared with germline, one end of the junction differs, possibly owing to a read error. The V gene is TRBV29-1, the J gene TRBJ1-6; D not resolved. Looked up from germline, CDR1 is SQVTM and CDR2 is ANQGSEA. CDR3 length equals 13 residues. This CDR3 is CSGRSSDNSPLHF. CDR3 nucleotide sequence: TGCAGCGGCCGGAGCTCCGATAATTCACCCCTCCACTTT.

The CDR3 here is CAISEFPGHGYTF. For the CDR3, the DNA is TGTGCCATCAGTGAGTTCCCGGGCCATGGCTACACCTTC. The chain employs TRBV10-3 and TRBJ1-2; no definite D call. The germline V gene encodes CDR1 ENHRY and CDR2 SYGVKD. This CDR3 is 13 amino acids long. V was shortened by 1 base and J by 6 bases, with 9 bases between the two germline ends.

This chain links TRBV30 with TRBJ2-4; D call uncertain. This CDR3 is 12 amino acids long. The ends were cut back, 2 bases at V and 13 bases at J, with 15 bases in the middle. CDR1 and CDR2 (germline): GTSNPN, SVGIG (reference sequence). CDR3 loop: CAWSRSYNEQYF. CDR3 DNA sequence: TGTGCCTGGAGTAGGTCCTACAATGAGCAGTACTTC.

The chain uses TRBV9 and TRBJ2-2; D uncertain. The CDR3 sequence is 13 residues long. Germline CDR1 reads SGDLS; CDR2 reads YYNGEE. The germline V and J ends were trimmed by 4 bases and 5 bases, with 9 bases remaining between them. CDR3 in DNA: TGTGCCAGCAGCCCCGTTGGGACCGGGGAGCTGTTTTTT. This translates into CASSPVGTGELFF. Filled out from reference TRBV9 and TRBJ2-2, the complete variable domain reads DSGVTQTPKHLITATGQRVTLRCSPRSGDLSVYWYQQSLDQGLQFLIQYYNGEERAKGNILERFSAQQFPDLHSELNLSSLELGDSALYFCASSPVGTGELFFGEGSRLTVL.

The V and J genes are TRBV4-3 and TRBJ2-2; 9 nucleotides match TRBD2. The germline CDR1 and CDR2 sequences are LGHNA and YSLEER. The ends lost 0 bases at V and 4 bases at J; junction bases unmatched: 12. The CDR3 length is 19 residues. The CDR3 sequence is CASSQDLYGGGVTTGELFF. The CDR3 nucleotides are TGCGCCAGCAGCCAAGATCTATATGGCGGGGGGGTTACCACCGGGGAGCTGTTTTTT.

This clonotype came up many times. V gene TRBV20-1 combines with J gene TRBJ2-5; 7 positions agree with TRBD2. V was clipped by 3 bases and J by 10 bases; unmatched bases: 20. The CDR3 length is 16 residues. Germline V gives CDR1 DFQATT, CDR2 SNEGSKA (reference sequence). The CDR3 DNA is TGCAGTGCTAGCACCCCGGGAGATTTTTGGGCGGGGGACCAGTACTTC. This gives the protein CSASTPGDFWAGDQYF.

This clonotype came up a few times. J is TRBJ2-7 and V is TRBV20-1, with D tentatively TRBD1 or TRBD2 (5 bases each). Germline loops: CDR1 DFQATT, CDR2 SNEGSKA (reference sequence). CDR3 length: 17 residues. The V and J ends lost 3 bases and 5 bases respectively, with 26 bases between them. In DNA form, the CDR3 reads TGCAGTGCTAGGCGCCGGGGACGGGAACGAGTGTCCGACGAGCAGTACTTC. Translated, it gives CSARRRGRERVSDEQYF.

This clonotype was picked up a small number of times. The V and J genes are TRBV6-2 or TRBV6-3 and TRBJ2-1; D is perhaps TRBD1 (6 bases). In germline, CDR1 is MNHEY, CDR2 SVGEGT. V lost 10 bases and J lost 0, with 16 bases in between. The length of the CDR3 is 15 residues. The CDR3 sequence is CATKPDRSSYNEQFF. The CDR3 DNA reads as TGTGCCACCAAACCGGACAGAAGCTCCTACAATGAGCAGTTCTTC.

The chain uses TRBV20-1 and TRBJ2-3, with TRBD2 matching over 15 bases. Per germline, CDR1 DFQATT and CDR2 SNEGSKA (reference sequence). V was clipped by 3 bases and J by 6 bases; unmatched bases: 4. There are 15 residues in the CDR3. CDR3 nucleotides: TGCAGTGCTAGGGGGACTAGCGGGGGGTTTGATACGCAGTATTTT. Translation gives CSARGTSGGFDTQYF.

This clonotype has a single count. The V call is TRBV6-5, the J call TRBJ2-2; 8 positions match TRBD2. This CDR3 spans 17 amino acids. CDR1 and CDR2 from the germline V gene are MNHEY and SVGAGI. Germline trimming cut 0 bases from V and 2 bases from J; bases unmatched to any gene: 5. CDR3 loop: CASSYSALADNTGELFF. The DNA of the CDR3 is TGTGCCAGCAGTTACTCTGCACTAGCGGATAACACCGGGGAGCTGTTTTTT.

The chain carries TRBV6-5 and TRBJ2-5, with D perhaps TRBD1 (5 bases). Trimming pared 7 bases from V and 4 bases from J, leaving 16 bases between. The CDR3 loop spans 14 amino acids. Germline V gene lookup returns CDR1 MNHEY and CDR2 SVGAGI. The CDR3 reads CASNQGVFGETQYF. In DNA form, the CDR3 reads TGTGCCAGCAATCAAGGGGTTTTCGGAGAGACCCAGTACTTC.